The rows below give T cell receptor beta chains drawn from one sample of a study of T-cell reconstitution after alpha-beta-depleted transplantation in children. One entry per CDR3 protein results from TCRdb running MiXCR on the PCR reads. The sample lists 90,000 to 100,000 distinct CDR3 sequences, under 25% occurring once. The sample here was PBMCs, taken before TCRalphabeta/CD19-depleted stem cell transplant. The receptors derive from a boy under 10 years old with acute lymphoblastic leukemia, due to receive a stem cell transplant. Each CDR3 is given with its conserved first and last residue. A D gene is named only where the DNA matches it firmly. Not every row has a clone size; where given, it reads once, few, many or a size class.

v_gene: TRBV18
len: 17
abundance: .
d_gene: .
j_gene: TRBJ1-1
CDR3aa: CASSEVQLPASNTEAFF
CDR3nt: TGTGCCAGCTCCGAGGTCCAGTTGCCGGCATCGAACACTGAAGCTTTCTTT

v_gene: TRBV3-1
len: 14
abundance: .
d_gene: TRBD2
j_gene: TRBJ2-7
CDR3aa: CASSPASGSYEQYF
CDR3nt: TGTGCCAGCAGCCCGGCTAGCGGCTCCTACGAGCAGTACTTC

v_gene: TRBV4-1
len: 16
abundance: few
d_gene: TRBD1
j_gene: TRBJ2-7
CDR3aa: CASSQAPDRITYEQYF
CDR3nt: TGCGCCAGCAGCCAGGCTCCGGACAGGATTACCTACGAGCAGTACTTC

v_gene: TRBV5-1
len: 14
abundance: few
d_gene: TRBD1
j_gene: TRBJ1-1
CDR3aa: CASMGQTLNTEAFF
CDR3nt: TGCGCCAGCATGGGACAGACCTTGAACACTGAAGCTTTCTTT

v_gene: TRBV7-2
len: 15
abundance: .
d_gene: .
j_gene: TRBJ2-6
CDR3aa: CASSFSLFGANVLTF
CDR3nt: TGTGCCAGCAGCTTTTCCTTGTTTGGGGCCAACGTCCTGACTTTC

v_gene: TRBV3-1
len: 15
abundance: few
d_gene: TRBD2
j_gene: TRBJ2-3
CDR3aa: CASSLGLAALDTQYF
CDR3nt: TGTGCCAGCAGCCTAGGACTAGCGGCCCTAGATACGCAGTATTTT

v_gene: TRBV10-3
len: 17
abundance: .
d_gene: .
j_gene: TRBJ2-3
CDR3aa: CAIKGQGNLSRTDTQYF
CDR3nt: TGTGCCATTAAGGGGCAGGGAAACCTCTCTCGCACAGATACGCAGTATTTT

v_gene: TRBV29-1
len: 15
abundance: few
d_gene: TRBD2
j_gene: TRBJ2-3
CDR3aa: CSGVTSGGATDTQYF
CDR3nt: TGCAGCGGGGTCACTAGCGGAGGGGCGACAGATACGCAGTATTTT

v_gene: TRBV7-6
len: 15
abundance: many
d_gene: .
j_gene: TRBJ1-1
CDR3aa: CASSPGGSGVTEAFF
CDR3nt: TGTGCCAGCAGCCCCGGGGGGTCTGGGGTCACTGAAGCTTTCTTT

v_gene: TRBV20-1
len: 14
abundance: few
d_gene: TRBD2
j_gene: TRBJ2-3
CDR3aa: CSARDSEGGDTQYF
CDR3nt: TGCAGTGCTAGAGATTCGGAGGGAGGGGATACGCAGTATTTT

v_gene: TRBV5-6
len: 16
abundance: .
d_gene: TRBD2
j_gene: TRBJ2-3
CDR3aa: CASSLYTSGPTDTQYF
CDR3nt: TGTGCCAGCAGCTTGTATACTAGCGGACCCACAGATACGCAGTATTTT

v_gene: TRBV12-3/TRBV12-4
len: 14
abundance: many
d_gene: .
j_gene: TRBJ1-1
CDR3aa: CASSFQGRNTEAFF
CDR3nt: TGTGCCAGCAGTTTCCAGGGGAGGAACACTGAAGCTTTCTTT

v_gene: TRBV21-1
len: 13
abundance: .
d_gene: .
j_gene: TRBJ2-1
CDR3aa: CASSKLDYNEQFF
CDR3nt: TGTGCCAGCAGCAAACTAGACTACAATGAGCAGTTCTTC

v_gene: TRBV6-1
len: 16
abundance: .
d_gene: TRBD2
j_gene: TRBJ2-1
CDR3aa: CASSENRASGKNEQFF
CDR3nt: TGTGCCAGCAGTGAAAATAGGGCTAGCGGGAAGAATGAGCAGTTCTTC

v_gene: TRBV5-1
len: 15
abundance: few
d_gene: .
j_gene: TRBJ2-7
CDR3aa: CASSLFGGYTYEQYF
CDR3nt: TGCGCCAGCAGCTTGTTCGGGGGCTATACCTACGAGCAGTACTTC

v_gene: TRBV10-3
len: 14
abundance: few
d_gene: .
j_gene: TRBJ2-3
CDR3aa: CAISDLGGSDTQYF
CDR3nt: TGTGCCATCAGTGACCTCGGGGGAAGCGATACGCAGTATTTT

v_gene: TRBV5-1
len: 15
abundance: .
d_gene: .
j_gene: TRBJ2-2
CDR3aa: CASSPRTTNTGELFF
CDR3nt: TGCGCCAGCAGCCCGCGGACAACGAACACCGGGGAGCTGTTTTTT

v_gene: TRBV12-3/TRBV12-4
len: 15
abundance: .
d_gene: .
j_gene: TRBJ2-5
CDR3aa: CASSVATLLQETQYF
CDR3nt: TGTGCCAGCTCAGTTGCCACTCTACTTCAAGAGACCCAGTACTTC

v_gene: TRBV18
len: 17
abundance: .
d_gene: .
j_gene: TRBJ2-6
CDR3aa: CASSPMVARGGANVLTF
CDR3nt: TGTGCCAGCTCACCTATGGTAGCGCGAGGTGGGGCCAACGTCCTGACTTTC

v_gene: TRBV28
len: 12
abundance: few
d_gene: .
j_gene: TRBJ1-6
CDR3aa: CASKDANSPLHF
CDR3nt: TGTGCCAGCAAGGACGCCAATTCACCCCTCCACTTT

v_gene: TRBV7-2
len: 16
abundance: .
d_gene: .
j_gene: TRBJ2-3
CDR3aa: CASSLRSGGSTDTQYF
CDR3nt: TGTGCCAGCAGCTTACGTAGCGGAGGGTCGACAGATACGCAGTATTTT

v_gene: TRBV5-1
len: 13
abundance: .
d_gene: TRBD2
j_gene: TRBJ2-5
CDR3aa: CASSLSGGETQYF
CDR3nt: TGCGCCAGCAGCTTGTCGGGAGGGGAGACCCAGTACTTC

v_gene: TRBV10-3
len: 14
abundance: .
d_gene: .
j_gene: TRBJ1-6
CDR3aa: CAIRPDGGDSPLHF
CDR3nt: TGTGCCATCAGACCGGACGGAGGAGATTCACCCCTCCACTTT

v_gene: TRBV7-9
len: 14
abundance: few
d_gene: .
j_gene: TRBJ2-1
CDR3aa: CASSVSPKPPEQFF
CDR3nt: TGTGCCAGCAGCGTGTCCCCCAAGCCGCCAGAGCAGTTCTTC

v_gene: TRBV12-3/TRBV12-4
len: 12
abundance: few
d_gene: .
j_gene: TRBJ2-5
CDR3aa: CASSSGPETQYF
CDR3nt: TGTGCCAGCAGTTCCGGACCGGAGACCCAGTACTTC

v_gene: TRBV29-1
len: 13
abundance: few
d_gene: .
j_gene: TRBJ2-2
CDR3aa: CSVDRRVTGELFF
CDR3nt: TGCAGCGTTGACCGCAGGGTCACCGGGGAGCTGTTTTTT

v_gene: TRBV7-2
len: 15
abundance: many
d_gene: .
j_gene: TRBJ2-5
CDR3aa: CASSFVGQHQETQYF
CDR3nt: TGTGCCAGCAGCTTCGTCGGGCAGCACCAAGAGACCCAGTACTTC

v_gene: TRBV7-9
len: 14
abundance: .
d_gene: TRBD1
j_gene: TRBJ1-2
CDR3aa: CASRPTGGDYGYTF
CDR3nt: TGTGCCAGCAGACCGACAGGGGGCGACTATGGCTACACCTTC

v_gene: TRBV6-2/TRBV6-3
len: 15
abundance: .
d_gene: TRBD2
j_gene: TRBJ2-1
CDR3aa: CASTPLAEGPNEQFF
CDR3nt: TGTGCCAGCACCCCACTAGCGGAGGGACCTAATGAGCAGTTCTTC

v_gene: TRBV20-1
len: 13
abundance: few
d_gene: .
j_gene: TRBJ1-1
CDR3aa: CSAREYLNTEAFF
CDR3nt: TGCAGTGCTAGAGAATACTTGAACACTGAAGCTTTCTTT

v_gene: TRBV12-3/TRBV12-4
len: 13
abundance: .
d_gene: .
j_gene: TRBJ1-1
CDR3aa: CASTRTRAGGAFF
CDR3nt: TGTGCCAGCACCAGAACCAGGGCCGGGGGAGCTTTCTTT

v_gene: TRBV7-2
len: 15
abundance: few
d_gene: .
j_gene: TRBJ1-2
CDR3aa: CASSFGSGMNYGYTF
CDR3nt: .

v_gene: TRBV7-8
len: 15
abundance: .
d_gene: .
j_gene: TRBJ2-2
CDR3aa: CASSLGSGITGELFF
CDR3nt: TGTGCCAGCAGCTTAGGGTCGGGTATCACCGGGGAGCTGTTTTTT

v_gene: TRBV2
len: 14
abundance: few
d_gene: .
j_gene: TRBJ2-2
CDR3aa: CASSEARVVGELFF
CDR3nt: TGTGCCAGCAGTGAAGCGCGGGTCGTCGGGGAGCTGTTTTTT

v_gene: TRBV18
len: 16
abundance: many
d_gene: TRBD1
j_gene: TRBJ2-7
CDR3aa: CASSPPNGQGGIRQYF
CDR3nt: TGTGCCAGCTCACCACCGAACGGACAGGGGGGGATCAGGCAGTACTTC

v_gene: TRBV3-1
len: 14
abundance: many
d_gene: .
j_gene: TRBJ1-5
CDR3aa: CASSQDSGTQPQHF
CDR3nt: TGTGCCAGCAGCCAAGATTCAGGCACTCAGCCCCAGCATTTT

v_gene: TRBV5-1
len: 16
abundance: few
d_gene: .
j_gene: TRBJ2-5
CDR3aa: CASSLAGALIQETQYF
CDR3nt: TGCGCCAGCAGCTTGGCAGGGGCCCTTATCCAAGAGACCCAGTACTTC

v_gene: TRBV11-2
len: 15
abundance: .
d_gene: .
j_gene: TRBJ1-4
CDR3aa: CASSLGRERGEKLFF
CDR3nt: TGTGCCAGCAGCCTAGGGAGGGAGAGAGGTGAAAAACTGTTTTTT

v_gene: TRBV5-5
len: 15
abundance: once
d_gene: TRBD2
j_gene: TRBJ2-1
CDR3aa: CASSPPGLAIDEQFF
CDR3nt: TGTGCCAGCAGCCCCCCGGGACTAGCGATCGATGAGCAGTTCTTC

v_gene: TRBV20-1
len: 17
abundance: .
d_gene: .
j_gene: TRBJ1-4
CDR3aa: CSASPPSVTTTNEKLFF
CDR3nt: TGCAGTGCTAGCCCACCCTCTGTGACCACAACTAATGAAAAACTGTTTTTT

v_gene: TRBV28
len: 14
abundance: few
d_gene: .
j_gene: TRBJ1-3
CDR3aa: CASSRTASGNTIYF
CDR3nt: TGTGCCAGCAGCCGGACTGCCTCTGGAAACACCATATATTTT

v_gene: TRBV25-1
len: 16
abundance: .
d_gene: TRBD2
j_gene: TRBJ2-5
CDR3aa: CASSEYVASGIETQYF
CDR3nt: TGTGCCAGCAGTGAATATGTAGCTAGCGGGATAGAGACCCAGTACTTC

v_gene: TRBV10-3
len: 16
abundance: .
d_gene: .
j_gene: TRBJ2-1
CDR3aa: CAIRDLAEGQRNEQFF
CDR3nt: TGTGCCATCAGGGATTTAGCGGAGGGGCAGAGAAATGAGCAGTTCTTC

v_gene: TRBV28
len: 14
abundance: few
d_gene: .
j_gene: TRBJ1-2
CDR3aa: CASSPLPPNYGYTF
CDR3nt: TGTGCCAGCAGTCCCCTCCCCCCTAACTATGGCTACACCTTC

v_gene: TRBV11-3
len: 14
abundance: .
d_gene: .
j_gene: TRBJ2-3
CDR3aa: CASSLGAATDTQYF
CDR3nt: TGTGCCAGCAGCTTAGGGGCAGCCACAGATACGCAGTATTTT

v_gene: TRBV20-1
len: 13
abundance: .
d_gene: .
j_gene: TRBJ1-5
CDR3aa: CSARDDGNQPQHF
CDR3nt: TGCAGTGCTAGAGATGACGGGAATCAGCCCCAGCATTTT

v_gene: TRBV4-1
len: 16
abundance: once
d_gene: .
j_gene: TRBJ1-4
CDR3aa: CASSQDYEGTNEKLFF
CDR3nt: TGCGCCAGCAGCCAAGATTATGAGGGAACTAATGAAAAACTGTTTTTT

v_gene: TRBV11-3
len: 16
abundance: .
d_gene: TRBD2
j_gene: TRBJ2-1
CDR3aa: CASSFGGGSSYNEQFF
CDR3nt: TGTGCCAGCAGCTTTGGCGGGGGAAGCTCCTACAATGAGCAGTTCTTC

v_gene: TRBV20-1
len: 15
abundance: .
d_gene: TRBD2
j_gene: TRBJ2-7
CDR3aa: CSATGTSGRKDEQYF
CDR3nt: TGCAGTGCCACCGGGACTAGCGGGAGGAAGGACGAGCAGTACTTC

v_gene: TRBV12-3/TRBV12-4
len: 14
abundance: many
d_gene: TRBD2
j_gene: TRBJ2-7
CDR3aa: CASGTSGGAYEQYF
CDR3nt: TGTGCCAGTGGGACTAGCGGAGGGGCCTACGAGCAGTACTTC

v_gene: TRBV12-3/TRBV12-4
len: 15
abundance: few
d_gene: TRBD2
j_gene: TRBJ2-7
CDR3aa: CASSFRTSGIEEQYF
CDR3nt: TGTGCCAGCAGTTTTCGGACTAGCGGGATCGAGGAGCAGTACTTC

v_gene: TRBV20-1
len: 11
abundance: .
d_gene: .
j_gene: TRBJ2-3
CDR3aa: CSADFSDTQYF
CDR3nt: TGCAGTGCTGACTTTTCAGATACGCAGTATTTT

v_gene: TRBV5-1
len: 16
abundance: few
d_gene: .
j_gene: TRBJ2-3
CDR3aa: CASSPSAEELTDTQYF
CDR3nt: TGCGCCAGCAGCCCTAGCGCCGAGGAGTTGACAGATACGCAGTATTTT

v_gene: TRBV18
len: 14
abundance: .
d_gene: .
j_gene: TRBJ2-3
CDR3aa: CASSPPGPGDTQYF
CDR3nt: TGTGCCAGCTCACCCCCAGGGCCGGGAGATACGCAGTATTTT

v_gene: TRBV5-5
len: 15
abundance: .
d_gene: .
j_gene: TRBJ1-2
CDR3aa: CASSLEGTAYYGYTF
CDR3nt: TGTGCCAGCAGCTTGGAGGGCACAGCTTACTATGGCTACACCTTC

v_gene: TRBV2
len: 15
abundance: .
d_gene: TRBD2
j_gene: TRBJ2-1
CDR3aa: CASIAPGTSDSLQFF
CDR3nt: TGTGCCAGCATAGCACCCGGGACTAGCGATTCTCTACAGTTCTTC

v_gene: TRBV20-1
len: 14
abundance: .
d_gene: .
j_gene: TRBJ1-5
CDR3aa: CSAAPGSSNQPQHF
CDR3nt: TGCAGTGCCGCGCCGGGGAGTAGTAATCAGCCCCAGCATTTT

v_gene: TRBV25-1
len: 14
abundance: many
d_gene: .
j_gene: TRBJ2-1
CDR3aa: CASSVGGYYNEQFF
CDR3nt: TGTGCCAGCAGTGTGGGTGGCTACTACAATGAGCAGTTCTTC

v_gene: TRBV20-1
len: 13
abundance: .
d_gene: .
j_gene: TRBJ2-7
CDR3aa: CSALTGPPSKQYF
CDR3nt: TGCAGTGCTCTAACCGGGCCCCCATCAAAGCAGTACTTC